The T cell receptor (beta chain) described here comes from a study of tumor-infiltrating lymphocytes in primary liver carcinoma (dated by TCRdb to about 2017). Regarding the study in general: Of the five patients, three men and two women aged 30 to 69 years, four had hepatocellular carcinoma and one had combined HCC and intrahepatic cholangiocarcinoma. Technical replicate repertoires showed high reproducibility, with mean shared-clone rates about 0.92 and correlation coefficients above 0.95. A total of about 35 specimens from 5 patients, comprising 25 or so tumor regions, 5 adjacent noncancerous liver tissues and 5 peripheral blood samples, were covered by TCRbeta repertoire sequencing. TCRbeta repertoire sequencing, expression microarrays and whole-exome sequencing were combined in the study across five regions of each liver tumor, with adjacent normal tissue and blood also included. The tumors of the five patients were staged as T1-T3 N0M0, with maximum diameters ranging from about 4.2 to 11 cm. Each sample produced roughly 3.65 to 7.5 million productive TCRbeta reads, and read depth showed no significant difference between tissue types. Overall study results and their limits: Because the samples were bulk and unsorted, CD4+ and CD8+ T cell repertoires could not be compared. Only the TCR beta chain was sequenced, so true repertoire diversity is likely underestimated because unpaired alpha chains were not captured. The top 250 clones accounted for a significantly greater share of the repertoire in tumors than in blood (p = 0.039). Only 4 to 6 patients were included in the study, and the authors note that the findings should be validated in a larger study. Consistent with antigen-driven expansion, pairs of tumor regions showed higher repertoire overlap (mean around 36%) than either tumor-adjacent pairs (around 17%) or tumor-blood pairs (approximately 14%).

Remarks on this clonotype: Its specific antigen is unknown. Per-base qualities were not stored, and no clone one base away is much larger.

Without any cell sorting, total RNA and DNA were extracted together from around 20-30 mg of bulk tissue using the AllPrep DNA/RNA mini kit. Between November 2015 and early 2016, roughly five patients in China with histopathologically diagnosed primary liver carcinoma had their tumors surgically resected. Chronic HBV infection was present in the patients, and the patients were treatment-naive at sampling. Fresh tumor and adjacent tissue pieces were bisected; one half was stored in RNAlater at -80°C, the other sent for histology. A constant-region primer and ProtoScript II reverse transcriptase were used to reverse-transcribe TCRbeta-specific cDNA from roughly 480 ng total RNA. Three nested multiplex PCR rounds, following a slightly modified ARM-PCR procedure, were used to build the TCRbeta libraries. Multiplex TRBV1-TRBV30 forward primers and a Cbeta reverse primer were used in the first two PCR rounds, each of which was run for 9 to 11 cycles. Sample barcodes and Illumina adapters were attached in a final 25-cycle PCR using Deep VentR polymerase. Before sequencing, amplicons of 200-500 bp were purified from gel using a QIAquick gel extraction kit. An Illumina HiSeq 2500 was used to sequence the TCRbeta amplicons with 250-bp paired-end reads. As for the authors' bioinformatics: Reads were quality-trimmed with Trimmomatic v0.33, and paired reads were merged with FLASH v1.2.11 to recover full CDR3 sequences. V, D and J germline segments were assigned to the rearranged TCRbeta sequences by MiGEC v1.2.1b. Clonotype statistics and Shannon-Wiener diversity indices were calculated with VDJtools v1.0.0. Except for diversity analysis, only the 250 most abundant clonotypes of each sample were used in subsequent analyses to reduce sampling bias. TCRdb applied fastp at Q25 and MiXCR to the public reads, then kept only in-frame beta chains. Identical CDR3 proteins give one entry, which carries the most common genes and DNA. The V and J calls follow TCRdb's processing rather than the paper's. The sample table holds roughly 120,000 distinct CDR3 sequences, of which about two thirds were seen once. Together, the top ten hold 8.1% of the sample.

For this chain, trimming is 1 base at the V end and 3 bases at the J end, and the number of junction bases without a gene match is 0. Sequences DFQATT (CDR1) and SNEGSKA (CDR2) are obtained from the germline V gene (reference sequence). From the cysteine through the phenylalanine, the CDR3 covers 13 amino acids. Only the CDR3 DNA is retained, 39 bases long and in frame from the first base. This receptor chain uses TRBV20-1 and TRBJ1-1; TRBD1 fits 9 bases in the junction. This clonotype originated in a woman aged 55-75 years with primary liver carcinoma and hepatitis B virus infection. Sequenced input: tumor-adjacent normal liver tissue. The nucleotide sequence is given as TGCAGTGCTAGAGGGGACAGGGACACTGAAGCTTTCTTT. Its coded protein is CSARGDRDTEAFF.